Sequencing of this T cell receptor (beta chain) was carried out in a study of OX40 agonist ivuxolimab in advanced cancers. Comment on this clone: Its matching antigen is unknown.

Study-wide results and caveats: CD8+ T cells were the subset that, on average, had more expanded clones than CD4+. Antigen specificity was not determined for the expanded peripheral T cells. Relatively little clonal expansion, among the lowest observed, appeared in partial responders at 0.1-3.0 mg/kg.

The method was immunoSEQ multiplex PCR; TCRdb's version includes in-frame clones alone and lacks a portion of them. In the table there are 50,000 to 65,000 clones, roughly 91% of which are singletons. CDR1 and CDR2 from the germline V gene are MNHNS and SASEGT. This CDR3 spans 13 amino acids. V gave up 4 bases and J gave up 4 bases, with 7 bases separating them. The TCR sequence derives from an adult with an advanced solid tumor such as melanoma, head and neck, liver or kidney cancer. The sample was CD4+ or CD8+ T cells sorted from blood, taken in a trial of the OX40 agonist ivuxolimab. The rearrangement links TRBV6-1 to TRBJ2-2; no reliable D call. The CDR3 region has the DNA TGTGCCAGCAGTGTGGGTATCACCGGGGAGCTGTTTTTT. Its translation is CASSVGITGELFF.